Described below is a single T cell receptor (beta chain) sequence and its context. The germline CDR1 and CDR2 sequences are LNHDA and SQIVND (reference sequence). This CDR3 has 15 amino acids. The ends were cut back, 5 bases at V and 2 bases at J, with 13 bases in the middle. Sequencing was performed with immunoSEQ multiplex PCR; in TCRdb, only in-frame clones are kept and a portion is missing. The data contain hundreds of thousands of clones, approximately 80% of them singletons. The data were obtained in a study of blood T cell repertoires in COVID-19. Sequenced input: peripheral blood. The receptor was derived from a woman of 80 years or more with acute or convalescent COVID-19. The chain is built from TRBV19 and TRBJ2-1; weak D call: TRBD2 (6 bases). The CDR3 nucleotides read TGTGCCAGTAGTGGAACAGGACTAACCTACAATGAGCAGTTCTTC. Translating it yields CASSGTGLTYNEQFF.